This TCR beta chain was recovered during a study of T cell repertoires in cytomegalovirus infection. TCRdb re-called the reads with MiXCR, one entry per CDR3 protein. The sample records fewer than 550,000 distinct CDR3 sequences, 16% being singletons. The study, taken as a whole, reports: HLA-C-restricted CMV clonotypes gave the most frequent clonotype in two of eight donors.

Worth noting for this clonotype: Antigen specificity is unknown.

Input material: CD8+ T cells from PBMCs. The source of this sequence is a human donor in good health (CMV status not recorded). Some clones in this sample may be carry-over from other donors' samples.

CDR3 region: CASSIGAGRNQPQHF. CDR3 nucleotide sequence: TGTGCCAGTAGTATAGGTGCAGGTAGGAATCAGCCCCAGCATTTT. The chain recombines TRBV19 with TRBJ1-5, with no clear D. Germline V gives CDR1 LNHDA, CDR2 SQIVND (reference sequence). This CDR3 region has 15 residues. The V gene lost 1 base and the J gene lost 4 bases, with 11 bases spanning the gap.